Sequencing of this T cell receptor beta chain was carried out in a study of OX40 agonist ivuxolimab in advanced cancers. The overall study: Patients with prior anti-PD-1, anti-PD-L1 or anti-CTLA-4 therapy were eligible; 35% to 50% had some. The study reported partial responses in three patients: one hepatocellular carcinoma, two cutaneous melanoma. Study-level findings and limits: Low normalized T-cell clonal expansion also characterized some of the nonresponders.

About this clone: Its antigen is currently unknown.

From germline, CDR1 is SNHLY and CDR2 FYNNEI. V lost 3 bases to trimming and J lost 2 bases, with 1 base between them. This CDR3 is 11 amino acids long. Assay: immunoSEQ multiplex PCR; the TCRdb copy retains only in-frame clones and omits some. This table has 6,500 to 8,000 clones, about 76% appearing once. The genes are TRBV2 and TRBJ1-1; no clear D gene. The source material was CD4+ or CD8+ T cells sorted from blood, sampled in a trial of the OX40 agonist ivuxolimab. This sequence originates from an adult with an advanced solid tumor such as melanoma, head and neck, liver or kidney cancer. In nucleotides, the CDR3 is TGTGCCAGCAGTGATAACACTGAAGCTTTCTTT. The encoded protein is CASSDNTEAFF.